These 12 T cell receptor beta chains were all obtained from the same sample, sequenced in a study of T cell responses to AZD1222 COVID-19 vaccine. Using immunoSEQ multiplex PCR, the repertoire was profiled, and TCRdb retains in-frame clones only, with some absent. The sample carries 200,000 to 250,000 clones, around 94% recorded once. The sequencing here drew on peripheral blood, taken 28 days after the second dose of the MenACWY control vaccine. Receptors were obtained from an adult who received the MenACWY meningococcal vaccine as a control.

The genes are TRBV12-2 and TRBJ2-3; no DNA check was done on the table's D call, TRBD2. TRBV12-2 represents a pseudogene. The CDR3 loop spans 16 amino acids. The CDR3 here is CASRTVTSGFSDTQYF. For the CDR3, the DNA is TGTGCAAGTCGCACCGTGACTAGCGGGTTTTCAGATACGCAGTATTTT.

The V gene is TRBV5-6, the J gene TRBJ1-1; 7 bases map to TRBD1. The CDR3 loop spans 14 amino acids. The V gene end was trimmed by 0 bases and the J gene end by 5 bases; junction bases not matched to a gene: 4. Looked up from germline, CDR1 is SGHDT and CDR2 is YYEEEE. In nucleotides, the CDR3 is TGTGCCAGCAGCTTGGACAGGGGCCGTACTGAAGCTTTCTTT. The encoded protein is CASSLDRGRTEAFF. Drawing the rest from reference TRBV5-6 and TRBJ1-1, the complete variable domain is DAGVTQSPTHLIKTRGQQVTLRCSPKSGHDTVSWYQQALGQGPQFIFQYYEEEERQRGNFPDRFSGHQFPNYSSELNVNALLLGDSALYLCASSLDRGRTEAFFGQGTRLTVV.

On this clone itself: Other DNA sequences within the sample encode an identical CDR3. This chain uses TRBV3-1 (or the pseudogene TRBV3-2) with TRBJ2-3; D unresolved. V shed 3 bases and J shed 3 bases, with 1 base lying between them. In germline, CDR1 is LGHDT, CDR2 YNNKEL (reference sequence). This CDR3 has 11 residues. CDR3: CASSQTDTQYF. The CDR3 coding sequence is TGTGCCAGCAGCCAGACAGATACGCAGTATTTT.

V gene TRBV19 combines with J gene TRBJ1-2; D may be TRBD1 (5 bases). V was trimmed by 3 bases and J by 7 bases, leaving 9 bases between them. This CDR3 contains 12 residues. Germline assignment: CDR1 LNHDA and CDR2 SQIVND (reference sequence). CDR3 in DNA: TGTGCCAGTAGTATCGGTGGGGGTGGCTACACCTTC. This sequence encodes CASSIGGGGYTF.

The V and J genes are TRBV28 and TRBJ1-4; D not certain. The CDR3 is 14 amino acids. Looked up from germline, CDR1 is MDHEN and CDR2 is SYDVKM. Between the trimmed V and J ends, which lost 3 bases and 7 bases, there was a span of 12 bases. The DNA of the CDR3 is TGTGCCAGCAGTTTTTTAGAGGGTTCTGAAAAACTGTTTTTT. Protein product: CASSFLEGSEKLFF.

The chain carries TRBV7-2 and TRBJ1-5; possibly TRBD1 for D (5 bases). The V end lost 5 bases, the J end lost 2 bases, and 16 bases lay between the germline ends. There are 16 residues in the CDR3. Germline CDR1 is SGHTA and CDR2 is FQGNSA. In DNA, the CDR3 is TGTGCCAGCAGCCAGACAGCGCCCGGGGGCAATCAGCCCCAGCATTTT. Its protein product is CASSQTAPGGNQPQHF.

V is TRBV10-3 and J is TRBJ2-7; 7 bases match TRBD2. This CDR3 spans 16 amino acids. The germline gives CDR1 ENHRY, CDR2 SYGVKD. J lost 9 bases, V lost 3 bases, and 17 bases had no gene match. The CDR3 DNA reads as TGTGCCATCAGTGAAGATCTGGGGGGGATCGATTATGGGCAGTACTTC. Protein sequence: CAISEDLGGIDYGQYF.

This clone appeared a single time. The V and J genes are TRBV7-9 and TRBJ2-1, with no clear D. Trimming pared 1 base from V and 4 bases from J, leaving 8 bases between. The CDR3 runs 14 residues. Per the germline V gene, CDR1 is SEHNR and CDR2 is FQNEAQ (reference sequence). CDR3 amino acids: CASSLVLAYNEQFF. Here the CDR3 DNA reads TGTGCCAGCAGCTTAGTATTGGCATACAATGAGCAGTTCTTC.

V is TRBV5-4 and J is TRBJ2-3; 15 bases align to TRBD2. The trim removed 7 bases at V and 0 bases at J, leaving 3 bases unmatched. Germline V gene sequence: CDR1 SGHNT, CDR2 YYREEE (reference sequence). The CDR3 runs 16 residues. The DNA for the CDR3 is TGTGCCAGCGGACTAGCGGGAGGGCCGAGCACAGATACGCAGTATTTT. Translated, it gives CASGLAGGPSTDTQYF. Variable domain in full (rest from reference TRBV5-4 and TRBJ2-3): ETGVTQSPTHLIKTRGQQVTLRCSSQSGHNTVSWYQQALGQGPQFIFQYYREEENGRGNFPPRFSGLQFPNYSSELNVNALELDDSALYLCASGLAGGPSTDTQYFGPGTRLTVL.

The V gene is TRBV6-5, the J gene TRBJ1-4; D possibly corresponds to TRBD1 (6 bases). V was shortened by 2 bases and J by 0 bases, with 10 bases between the two germline ends. Germline loops: CDR1 MNHEY, CDR2 SVGAGI. The CDR3 covers 16 residues. The DNA for the CDR3 is TGTGCCAGCAGTTACGGACAGATTTCAACTAATGAAAAACTGTTTTTT. It is translated as CASSYGQISTNEKLFF.

The chain combines TRBV7-9 with TRBJ2-7; D is undetermined. The V and J ends lost 5 bases and 6 bases respectively, with 17 bases between them. The CDR3 extends over 14 amino acids. CDR1 is SEHNR, CDR2 FQNEAQ, per germline (reference sequence). CDR3 amino acids: CASSPPGTPSEQYF. CDR3 nucleotides: TGTGCCAGCAGCCCCCCCGGAACCCCTAGCGAGCAGTACTTC.

For this clone: The junction shows a germline mismatch at one end, possibly a read error. The chain uses TRBV7-7 and TRBJ1-5; TRBD1 might be the D (5 bases). CDR3 length: 15 amino acids. Germline assignment: CDR1 SSHAT and CDR2 FNYEAQ (reference sequence). CDR3 nucleotide sequence: TGTGCTAGCAGCTTAGTCAGGGTTGGCAATCAGCCCCAGCATTTT. Translation: CASSLVRVGNQPQHF.